Following are 22 T cell receptor beta chains from one sample sequenced in a study of cytomegalovirus exposure and HLA in healthy donors (dated 2017 in TCRdb). The receptor library was made with the immunoSEQ multiplex PCR assay. For the multiplex PCR, a mixture combining 60 forward primers for TCR Vbeta segments and 13 reverse primers for TCR Jbeta segments was used. TCRdb limited this immuneACCESS table to in-frame rearrangements with V and J called. A share of clones is missing; checked studies link under half to unresolved V genes, and the rest is unexplained. The sample table shows approximately 270,000 clones, and 80% are seen once. The biggest ten clones account for roughly 0.31% of the sample. Sequenced: PBMCs. The receptor set was obtained from a girl aged 2 to 10 in good health and CMV-seronegative.

The chain recombines TRBV5-1 with TRBJ1-6; 12 bases line up with TRBD1. The CDR3 totals 17 residues. J lost 10 bases, V lost 3 bases, and 11 bases had no gene match. In germline, CDR1 is SGHRS, CDR2 YFSETQ. CDR3 amino acids: CASSSSPGQGARSPLHF. The CDR3 DNA is TGCGCCAGCAGCTCAAGCCCGGGACAGGGGGCGCGGTCACCCCTCCACTTT.

V gene TRBV4-2 combines with J gene TRBJ2-5; tentative D call: TRBD2 (5 bases). The germline V gene has CDR1 LGHNA and CDR2 YNFKEQ. V was pared by 0 bases and J by 7 bases, with 18 bases between. CDR3 length: 16 residues. The CDR3 DNA is TGTGCCAGCAGCCAAGATAAGACTACCGGGAAGGTGACCCAGTACTTC. Residues: CASSQDKTTGKVTQYF.

The rearrangement links TRBV7-6 to TRBJ2-6; TRBD2 matches 8 bases. CDR3 length: 19 amino acids. V was pared by 3 bases and J by 2 bases, with 12 bases of the junction left unmatched. In germline, CDR1 is SGHVS, CDR2 FNYEAQ. The CDR3 region has the DNA TGTGCCAGCAGCTTCGACCGCCGTAGTAGCGGGACTGGGGCCAACGTCCTGACTTTC. Its translation: CASSFDRRSSGTGANVLTF.

This CDR3 reads CASSLRQGENYGYTF. The CDR3 region has the DNA TGTGCCAGCAGCTTAAGACAGGGTGAAAACTATGGCTACACCTTC. The rearrangement uses TRBV7-2 and TRBJ1-2, with 7 bases matching TRBD1. J gave up 2 bases and V 2 bases, and 5 bases lay outside the gene matches. This CDR3 is built from 15 residues. The germline CDR1 and CDR2 sequences are SGHTA and FQGNSA. Full variable domain (remainder filled in from reference TRBV7-2 and TRBJ1-2): GAGVSQSPSNKVTEKGKDVELRCDPISGHTALYWYRQSLGQGLEFLIYFQGNSAPDKSGLPSDRFSAERTGGSVSTLTIQRTQQEDSAVYLCASSLRQGENYGYTFGSGTRLTVV.

The genes are TRBV29-1 and TRBJ2-5, with 10 bases fitting TRBD2. The ends lost 5 bases at V and 5 bases at J; junction bases unmatched: 5. The CDR3 runs 13 residues. In germline, CDR1 is SQVTM, CDR2 ANQGSEA. CDR3 sequence: CSVQAGGPETQYF. The CDR3, as DNA: TGCAGCGTTCAAGCGGGAGGGCCGGAGACCCAGTACTTC.

The J gene is TRBJ2-2, the V gene TRBV28; 12 bases map to TRBD1. The CDR3 spans 15 residues. Germline trimming cut 6 bases from V and 6 bases from J; bases unmatched to any gene: 5. CDR1 is MDHEN, CDR2 SYDVKM, per germline. In DNA form, the CDR3 reads TGTGCCAGCAGCCTGGGACAGGGGGCGGCCGGGGAGCTGTTTTTT. Its translation: CASSLGQGAAGELFF.

The V and J genes are TRBV7-3 and TRBJ2-3; perhaps TRBD2 as D (6 bases). The CDR3 length is 15 residues. The V end was cut by 6 bases, the J end by 0 bases, with 13 bases between. Germline values: CDR1 SGHTA, CDR2 FQGTGA. The CDR3 DNA sequence: TGTGCCAGCAGGCCGACTAGTTCAAGCACAGATACGCAGTATTTT. Protein sequence: CASRPTSSSTDTQYF.

This clone was seen just once. J is TRBJ2-1 and V is TRBV2; 10 nucleotides match TRBD2. CDR3 length equals 14 residues. V shed 7 bases, J shed 5 bases, and the junction held 5 bases outside the gene matches. CDR1 and CDR2 from the germline V gene are SNHLY and FYNNEI. The CDR3 DNA is TGTGCCAGCAACGAGCGGGGGGGAAACAATGAGCAGTTCTTC. Translating it yields CASNERGGNNEQFF.

In its sample, this clone was seen a few times. The same CDR3 is also encoded by other DNA sequences in this sample. The chain joins TRBV5-1 to TRBJ1-1; the D is unclear. The V end was cut by 4 bases, the J end by 1 base, with 8 bases between. CDR1 is SGHRS and CDR2 is YFSETQ in the germline V gene. The CDR3 covers 13 residues. CDR3 nucleotides: TGCGCCAGCAGCCTTACAGAGAACACTGAAGCTTTCTTT. Encoded protein: CASSLTENTEAFF.

The chain joins TRBV27 to TRBJ1-2, with TRBD1 matching 11 bases. This CDR3 contains 14 residues. The V gene's germline CDR1 is MNHEY and CDR2 SMNVEV (reference sequence). V was pared by 6 bases and J by 5 bases, with 5 bases of the junction left unmatched. CDR3 DNA: TGTGCCAGCAGGAGGACAGGGGGCGCATATGGCTACACCTTC. It translates to CASRRTGGAYGYTF.

The chain uses TRBV21-1 and TRBJ1-1; the table's D call TRBD1 went unverified against the DNA. TRBV21-1 is listed as a pseudogene. The CDR3 has 15 residues. CDR3 bases: TGTGCCAGCAGCATGGGACACCAAAGGGACACTGAAGCTTTCTTT. Its translation: CASSMGHQRDTEAFF.

The V call is TRBV6-5, the J call TRBJ1-1; D is perhaps TRBD1 (6 bases). Trimming left V 1 base short and J 4 bases short, with 13 bases between. The V gene's germline CDR1 is MNHEY and CDR2 SVGAGI. This CDR3 is built from 15 residues. CDR3 DNA sequence: TGTGCCAGCAGTTACTGGGCAGGGGAGGGCACTGAAGCTTTCTTT. Protein sequence: CASSYWAGEGTEAFF.

The chain uses TRBV7-3 and TRBJ1-6, with a tentative D call TRBD1 (5 bases). CDR1 and CDR2 (germline): SGHTA, FQGTGA. The V end was cut by 0 bases, the J end by 10 bases, with 16 bases between. This CDR3 region has 16 residues. CDR3 sequence: CASSLTSAGIGSPLHF. The CDR3 bases are TGTGCCAGCAGCTTAACGTCGGCAGGGATAGGGTCACCCCTCCACTTT.

The chain combines TRBV7-3 with TRBJ2-2; 13 bases agree with TRBD2. Germline V gene data show CDR1 as SGHTA and CDR2 as FQGTGA. V trimming: 5 bases; J trimming: 5 bases; junction bases outside the gene matches: 5. CDR3 size: 16 residues. The DNA of the CDR3 is TGTGCCAGCAGCACTAGCGGGGGGGCTTTAACCGGGGAGCTGTTTTTT. This sequence encodes CASSTSGGALTGELFF.

The rearrangement links TRBV5-1 to TRBJ2-1; tentatively, D is TRBD2 (5 bases). The ends were cut back, 4 bases at V and 3 bases at J, with 14 bases in the middle. The CDR3 consists of 15 residues. Looked up from germline, CDR1 is SGHRS and CDR2 is YFSETQ. CDR3 region: CASSRWRTHYNEQFF. The DNA of the CDR3 is TGCGCCAGCAGCCGGTGGCGGACTCACTACAATGAGCAGTTCTTC.

The chain carries TRBV6-1 and TRBJ1-5; D remains ambiguous. The CDR3 has 15 residues. Germline V lookup: CDR1 MNHNS, CDR2 SASEGT. V was trimmed by 6 bases and J by 7 bases, leaving 19 bases between them. In nucleotides, the CDR3 is TGTGCCAGCAGCCCCAATTTGGGCGTGGGCCAGCCCCAGCATTTT. Amino acid sequence: CASSPNLGVGQPQHF.

This clone came up once. This chain joins TRBV4-1 and TRBJ2-5; perhaps TRBD2 as D (6 bases). Germline V CDR1 and CDR2: MGHRA, YSYEKL. The CDR3 is 15 residues long. With 4 bases removed from V and 3 bases from J, the gap between germline ends came to 15 bases. The CDR3 is CASSRRGRNEETQYF. The CDR3 region has the DNA TGCGCCAGCAGCCGGAGGGGACGAAATGAAGAGACCCAGTACTTC.

The V and J genes are TRBV7-9 and TRBJ2-5; D is possibly TRBD1 (5 bases). The V gene lost 2 bases and the J gene lost 4 bases, with 11 bases spanning the gap. The CDR3 spans 14 residues. The V gene's germline CDR1 is SEHNR and CDR2 FQNEAQ (reference sequence). The CDR3 DNA reads as TGTGCCAGCAGCTTACCCCAGGGTTCAGAGACCCAGTACTTC. It yields the protein CASSLPQGSETQYF.

This chain links TRBV5-1 with TRBJ1-4; 7 positions agree with TRBD1. Germline CDR1 SGHRS, CDR2 YFSETQ. The CDR3 contains 15 residues. With 0 bases clipped from V and 5 bases from J, the junction kept 4 bases outside the gene matches. The CDR3 coding sequence is TGCGCCAGCAGCTTGGCCGTGGGACAGAATGAAAAACTGTTTTTT. Translation gives CASSLAVGQNEKLFF.

The genes are TRBV7-8 and TRBJ2-7, with D perhaps TRBD2 (5 bases). V lost 1 base to trimming and J lost 3 bases, with 13 bases between them. The germline gives CDR1 SGHVS, CDR2 FQNEAQ. The CDR3 runs to 15 residues. The CDR3 sequence is CASSLEPAENYEQYF. Written as DNA, the CDR3 is TGTGCCAGCAGCTTAGAGCCAGCGGAGAACTACGAGCAGTACTTC.

The chain employs TRBV7-9 and TRBJ1-2; D might be TRBD1 (5 bases). Germline V gives CDR1 SEHNR, CDR2 FQNEAQ (reference sequence). CDR3 size: 18 residues. V dropped 4 bases and J dropped 0 bases, with 21 bases sitting between them. The CDR3 spells CASSSRVSPDHSNYGYTF. The CDR3 DNA reads TGTGCCAGCAGCTCCAGGGTAAGTCCGGATCACTCTAACTATGGCTACACCTTC.

The table lists this clone with a few counts. The V call is TRBV19, the J call TRBJ2-7; TRBD2 aligns across 10 bases. The CDR3 is made up of 17 amino acids. With V trimmed by 5 bases and J by 4 bases, 14 bases remained unmatched. Germline V gives CDR1 LNHDA, CDR2 SQIVND (reference sequence). The CDR3 DNA reads TGTGCCAGTAGTCGTGGGCGGACAGCGGGGGGGCCGTACGAGCAGTACTTC. Translation gives CASSRGRTAGGPYEQYF.